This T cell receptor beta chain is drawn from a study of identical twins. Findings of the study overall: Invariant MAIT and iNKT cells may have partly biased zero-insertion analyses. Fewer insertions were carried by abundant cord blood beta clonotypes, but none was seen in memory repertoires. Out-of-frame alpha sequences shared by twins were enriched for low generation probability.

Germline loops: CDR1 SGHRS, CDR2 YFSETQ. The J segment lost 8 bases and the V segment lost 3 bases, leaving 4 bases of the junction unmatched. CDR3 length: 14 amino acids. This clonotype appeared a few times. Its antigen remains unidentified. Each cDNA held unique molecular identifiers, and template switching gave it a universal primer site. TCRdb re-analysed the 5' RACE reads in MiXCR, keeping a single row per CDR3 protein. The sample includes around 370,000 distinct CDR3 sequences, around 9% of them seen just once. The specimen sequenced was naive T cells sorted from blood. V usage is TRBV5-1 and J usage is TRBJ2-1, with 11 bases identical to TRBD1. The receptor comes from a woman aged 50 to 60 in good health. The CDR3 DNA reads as TGCGCCAGCAGCTGGGGACAGGGGGGCCATGAGCAGTTCTTC. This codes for CASSWGQGGHEQFF.